Shown below are 3 T cell receptor beta chains from a single sample sequenced in a study of identical twins. One entry per CDR3 protein results from TCRdb running MiXCR on the 5' RACE reads. The data contain under 800,000 distinct CDR3 sequences, less than 25% of them singletons. The data also belong to a second study, concerning T cells expressing NK-cell markers.

Sequencing used PBMCs. All receptors derive from a woman between 18 and 30 years old in good health.

This clonotype appeared a few times. The V call is TRBV25-1, the J call TRBJ2-4; TRBD1 matches 8 bases. CDR3 length equals 17 residues. Germline assignment: CDR1 MGHDK and CDR2 SYGVNS. Trimming cost V 3 bases and J 0 bases; bases outside gene matches: 7. The CDR3, as DNA: TGTGCCAGCAGTGAGGGCCCCGGACAGGGAGCCAAAAACATTCAGTACTTC. It encodes CASSEGPGQGAKNIQYF.

This clonotype was counted only a few times. This CDR3 reads CSARTEANYGYTF. CDR3 sequence (DNA): TGCAGCGCCCGGACCGAAGCCAACTATGGCTACACCTTC. The V call is TRBV29-1, the J call TRBJ1-2; D remains unclear. Trimming shortened V by 7 bases and J by 2 bases, and 14 bases separated the two germline ends. The CDR3 is 13 residues long. In germline, CDR1 is SQVTM, CDR2 ANQGSEA.

The J gene is TRBJ2-7, the V gene TRBV29-1, with 7 bases identical to TRBD1. The J segment lost 2 bases and the V segment lost 1 base, leaving 5 bases of the junction unmatched. Germline lookup yields CDR1 SQVTM and CDR2 ANQGSEA. The CDR3 length is 14 residues. The CDR3 nucleotides read TGCAGCGTTGAAGCCAGGGACAGCACCTACGAGCAGTACTTC. Protein: CSVEARDSTYEQYF.